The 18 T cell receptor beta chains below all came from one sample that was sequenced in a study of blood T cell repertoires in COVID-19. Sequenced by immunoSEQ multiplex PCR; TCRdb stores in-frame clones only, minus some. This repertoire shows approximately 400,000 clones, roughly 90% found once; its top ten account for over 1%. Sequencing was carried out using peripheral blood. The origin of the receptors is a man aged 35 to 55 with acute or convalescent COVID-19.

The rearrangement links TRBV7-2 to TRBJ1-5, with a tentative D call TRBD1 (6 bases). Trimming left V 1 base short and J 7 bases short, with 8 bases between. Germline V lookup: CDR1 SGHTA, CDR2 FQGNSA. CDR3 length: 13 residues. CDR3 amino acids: CASSLGTAQPQHF. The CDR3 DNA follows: TGTGCCAGCAGCTTAGGGACAGCGCAGCCCCAGCATTTT. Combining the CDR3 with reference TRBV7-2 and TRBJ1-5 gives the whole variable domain GAGVSQSPSNKVTEKGKDVELRCDPISGHTALYWYRQSLGQGLEFLIYFQGNSAPDKSGLPSDRFSAERTGGSVSTLTIQRTQQEDSAVYLCASSLGTAQPQHFGDGTRLSIL.

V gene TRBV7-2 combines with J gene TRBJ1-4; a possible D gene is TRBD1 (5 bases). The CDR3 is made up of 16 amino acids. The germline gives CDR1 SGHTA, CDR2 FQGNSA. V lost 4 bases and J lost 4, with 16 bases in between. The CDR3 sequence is CASSSFGGPYNEKLFF. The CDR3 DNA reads TGTGCCAGCAGCTCATTCGGGGGACCCTATAATGAAAAACTGTTTTTT.

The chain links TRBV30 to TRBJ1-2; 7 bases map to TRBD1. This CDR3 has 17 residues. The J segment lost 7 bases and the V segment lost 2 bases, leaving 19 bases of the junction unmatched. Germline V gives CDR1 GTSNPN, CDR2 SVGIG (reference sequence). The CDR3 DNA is TGTGCCTGGAGTTCCCTCCTTTTCTCGACAGGGTTTGGTGGCTACACCTTC. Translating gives CAWSSLLFSTGFGGYTF.

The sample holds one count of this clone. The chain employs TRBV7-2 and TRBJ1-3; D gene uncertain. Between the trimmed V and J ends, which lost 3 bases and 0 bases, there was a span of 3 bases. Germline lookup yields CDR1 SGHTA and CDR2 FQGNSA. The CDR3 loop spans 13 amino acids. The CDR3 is CASSFVSGNTIYF. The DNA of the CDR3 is TGTGCCAGCAGCTTCGTCTCTGGAAACACCATATATTTT.

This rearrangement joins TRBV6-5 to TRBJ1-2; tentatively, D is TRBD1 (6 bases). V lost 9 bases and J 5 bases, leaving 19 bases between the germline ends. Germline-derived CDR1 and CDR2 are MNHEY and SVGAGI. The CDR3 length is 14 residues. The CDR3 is CASSRGRVQYGYTF. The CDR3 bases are TGTGCCAGTTCCAGGGGCAGGGTACAATATGGCTACACCTTC.

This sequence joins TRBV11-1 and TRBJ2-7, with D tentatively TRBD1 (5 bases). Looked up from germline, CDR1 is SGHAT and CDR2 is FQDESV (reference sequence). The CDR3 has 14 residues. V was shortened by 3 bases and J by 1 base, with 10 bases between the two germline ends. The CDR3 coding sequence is TGTGCCAGCAGCTTCTCAGGGTCATCCTACGAGCAGTACTTC. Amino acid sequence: CASSFSGSSYEQYF.

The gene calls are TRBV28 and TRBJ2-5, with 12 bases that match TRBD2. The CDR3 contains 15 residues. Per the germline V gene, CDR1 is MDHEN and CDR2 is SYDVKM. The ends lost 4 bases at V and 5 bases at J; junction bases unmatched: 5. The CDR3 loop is CASSSASGGAETQYF. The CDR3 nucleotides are TGTGCCAGCAGTTCGGCTAGCGGGGGGGCGGAGACCCAGTACTTC.

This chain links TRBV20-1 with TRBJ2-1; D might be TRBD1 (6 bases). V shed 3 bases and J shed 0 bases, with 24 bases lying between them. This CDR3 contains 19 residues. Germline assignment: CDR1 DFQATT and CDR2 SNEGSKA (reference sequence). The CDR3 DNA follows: TGCAGTGCTAGTCCCGGCCGGACAGTTCGATCTCGCTCCTACAATGAGCAGTTCTTC. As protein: CSASPGRTVRSRSYNEQFF.

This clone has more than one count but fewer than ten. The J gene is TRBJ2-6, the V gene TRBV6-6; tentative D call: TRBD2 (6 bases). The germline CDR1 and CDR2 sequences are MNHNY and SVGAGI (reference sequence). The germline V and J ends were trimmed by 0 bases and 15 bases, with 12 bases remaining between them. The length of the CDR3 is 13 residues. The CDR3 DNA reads TGTGCCAGCAGTTACTCGATGAAGGAGGGCCTGACTTTC. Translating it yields CASSYSMKEGLTF.

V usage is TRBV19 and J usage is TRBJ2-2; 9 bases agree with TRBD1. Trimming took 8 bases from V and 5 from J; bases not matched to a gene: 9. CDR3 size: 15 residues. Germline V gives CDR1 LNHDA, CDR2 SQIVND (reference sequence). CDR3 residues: CASAGQGMGTGELFF. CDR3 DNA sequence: TGTGCCAGTGCCGGACAGGGGATGGGGACCGGGGAGCTGTTTTTT.

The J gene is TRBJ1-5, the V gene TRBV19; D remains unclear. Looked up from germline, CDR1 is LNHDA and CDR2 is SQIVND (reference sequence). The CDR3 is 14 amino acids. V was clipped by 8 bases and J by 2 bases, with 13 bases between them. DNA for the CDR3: TGTGCCAGTCGGGATTTCAATGGCAATCAGCCCCAGCATTTT. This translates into CASRDFNGNQPQHF.

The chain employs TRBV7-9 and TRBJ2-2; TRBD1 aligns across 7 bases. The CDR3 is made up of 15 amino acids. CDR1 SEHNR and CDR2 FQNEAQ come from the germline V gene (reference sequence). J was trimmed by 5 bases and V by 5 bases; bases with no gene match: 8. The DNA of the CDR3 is TGTGCCAGCAGCCTTTGGACAGGTCGAACCGGGGAGCTGTTTTTT. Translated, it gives CASSLWTGRTGELFF.

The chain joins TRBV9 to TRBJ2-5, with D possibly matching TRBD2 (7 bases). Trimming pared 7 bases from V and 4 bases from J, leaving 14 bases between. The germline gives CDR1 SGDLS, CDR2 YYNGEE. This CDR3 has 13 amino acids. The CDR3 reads CASERDTGETQYF. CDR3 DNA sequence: TGTGCCAGCGAGCGGGACACCGGAGAGACCCAGTACTTC.

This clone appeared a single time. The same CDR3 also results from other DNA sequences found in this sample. DNA of the CDR3: TGTGCCAGCTCACCGGCTGGACTAGCCTACGAGCAGTACTTC. Translated, it gives CASSPAGLAYEQYF. This chain joins TRBV18 and TRBJ2-7, with 7 nucleotides matching TRBD2. With 3 bases clipped from V and 2 bases from J, the junction kept 4 bases outside the gene matches. Germline V CDR1 and CDR2: KGHSH, LQKENI. This CDR3 region has 14 residues.

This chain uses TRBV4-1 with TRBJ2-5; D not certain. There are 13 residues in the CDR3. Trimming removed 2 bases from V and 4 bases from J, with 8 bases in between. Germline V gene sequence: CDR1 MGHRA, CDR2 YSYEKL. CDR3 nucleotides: TGCGCCAGCAGCCAACAGTACCCAGAGACCCAGTACTTC. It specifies CASSQQYPETQYF.

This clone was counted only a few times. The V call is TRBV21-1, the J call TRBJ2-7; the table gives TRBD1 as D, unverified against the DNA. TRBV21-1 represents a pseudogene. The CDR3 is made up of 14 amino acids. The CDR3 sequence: CASSNLDRYYEQYF. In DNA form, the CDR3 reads TGTGCCAGCAGCAACCTGGACAGGTACTACGAGCAGTACTTC.

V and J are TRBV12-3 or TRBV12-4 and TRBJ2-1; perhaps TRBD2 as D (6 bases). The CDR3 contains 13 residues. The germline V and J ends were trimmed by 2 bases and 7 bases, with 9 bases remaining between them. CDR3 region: CASSLLGRNEQFF. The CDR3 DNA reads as TGTGCCAGCAGTTTACTGGGGAGGAATGAGCAGTTCTTC.

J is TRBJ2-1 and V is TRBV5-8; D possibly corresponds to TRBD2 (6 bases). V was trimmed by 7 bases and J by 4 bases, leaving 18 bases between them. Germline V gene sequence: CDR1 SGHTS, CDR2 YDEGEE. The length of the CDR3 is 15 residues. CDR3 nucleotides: TGTGCCAGCCGCCGAGGCCAGCGGGTGTACAATGAGCAGTTCTTC. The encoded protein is CASRRGQRVYNEQFF.